Listed here are 12 T cell receptor beta chains from one sample, sequenced in a study of T cell changes during pregnancy in multiple sclerosis. Assay used: immunoSEQ multiplex PCR; TCRdb lists only in-frame clones, some missing. The sample comprises 50,000 to 80,000 clones, 90% to 95% of which are singletons, and about 5.8% rests with the top ten. The sequences come from CD8+ T cells from peripheral blood mononuclear cells, collected before pregnancy. Receptors originate from a female donor with multiple sclerosis, enrolled in a pregnancy study.

The chain combines TRBV12-5 with TRBJ1-5; 8 positions agree with TRBD1. This CDR3 is built from 19 residues. V lost 6 bases to trimming and J lost 4 bases; unmatched junction nucleotides: 20. Germline V gene lookup returns CDR1 LGHNT and CDR2 FRNRAP. CDR3 amino acids: CASGVGGTGGNSDNQPQHF. CDR3 nucleotides: TGTGCTAGTGGCGTCGGCGGGACAGGCGGCAACAGCGATAATCAGCCCCAGCATTTT. Full variable domain (missing parts from reference TRBV12-5 and TRBJ1-5): DARVTQTPRHKVTEMGQEVTMRCQPILGHNTVFWYRQTMMQGLELLAYFRNRAPLDDSGMPKDRFSAEMPDATLATLKIQPSEPRDSAVYFCASGVGGTGGNSDNQPQHFGDGTRLSIL.

The chain is built from TRBV6-1 and TRBJ1-5; D is uncertain. The length of the CDR3 is 17 residues. Germline V gene sequence: CDR1 MNHNS, CDR2 SASEGT. V was cut by 3 bases and J by 2 bases, with 17 bases left in between. The CDR3 loop is CASSDGSLSRRNQPQHF. CDR3 in DNA: TGTGCCAGCAGTGATGGATCCTTGAGCAGGCGCAATCAGCCCCAGCATTTT.

This chain joins TRBV7-9 and TRBJ2-5; no definite D call. V shed 5 bases and J shed 4 bases, with 5 bases lying between them. This CDR3 is 11 amino acids long. CDR1 SEHNR and CDR2 FQNEAQ come from the germline V gene (reference sequence). In DNA form, the CDR3 reads TGTGCCAGCAGCCCGGGAGAGACCCAGTACTTC. Translated: CASSPGETQYF.

The gene calls are TRBV29-1 and TRBJ2-4; TRBD1 matches at 8 bases. The J segment lost 0 bases and the V segment lost 1 base, leaving 8 bases of the junction unmatched. CDR3 length: 17 residues. From germline, CDR1 is SQVTM and CDR2 ANQGSEA. The CDR3 nucleotides are TGCAGCGTTGAAGGACCGACAGGGGAACTAGCCAAAAACATTCAGTACTTC. Translated, it gives CSVEGPTGELAKNIQYF.

This chain links TRBV4-1 with TRBJ1-1; 7 bases are a match to TRBD1. This CDR3 is 12 amino acids long. V lost 2 bases, J lost 11 bases, and 5 bases stayed unmatched. Germline V CDR1 and CDR2: MGHRA, YSYEKL. CDR3 amino acids: CASSQQGDEAFF. The CDR3 nucleotides read TGCGCCAGCAGCCAACAGGGGGATGAGGCTTTCTTT.

The rearrangement joins TRBV9 to TRBJ1-1, with D possibly TRBD1 on 6 matching bases. Per germline, CDR1 SGDLS and CDR2 YYNGEE. The CDR3 covers 15 residues. Trimming left V 3 bases short and J 4 bases short, with 16 bases between. CDR3 nucleotide sequence: TGTGCCAGCAGCGATAACAGGGCGATCGTCACTGAAGCTTTCTTT. This sequence encodes CASSDNRAIVTEAFF.

V usage is TRBV7-9 and J usage is TRBJ2-1; 8 bases agree with TRBD1. The V gene's germline CDR1 is SEHNR and CDR2 FQNEAQ (reference sequence). The J segment lost 0 bases and the V segment lost 4 bases, leaving 8 bases of the junction unmatched. CDR3 size: 17 residues. CDR3 sequence (DNA): TGTGCCAGCAGCTCATGGGACAGGCAAGGCTCCTACAATGAGCAGTTCTTC. Translation: CASSSWDRQGSYNEQFF.

The rearrangement links TRBV30 to TRBJ2-3; 7 nucleotides match TRBD1. The CDR3 extends over 18 amino acids. Germline-derived CDR1 and CDR2 are GTSNPN and SVGIG (reference sequence). J gave up 4 bases and V 2 bases, and 18 bases lay outside the gene matches. This CDR3 is CAWSTPGTTGIESDTQYF. DNA for the CDR3: TGTGCCTGGAGTACCCCAGGTACGACAGGGATTGAGTCAGATACGCAGTATTTT.

V and J are TRBV5-5 and TRBJ2-1; tentatively, D is TRBD1 (5 bases). CDR1 and CDR2 from the germline V gene are SGHKS and YYEKEE (reference sequence). With 0 bases removed from V and 7 bases from J, the gap between germline ends came to 5 bases. The CDR3 extends over 12 amino acids. In nucleotides, the CDR3 is TGTGCCAGCAGCTTGGACAGGAATGAGCAGTTCTTC. Translating gives CASSLDRNEQFF.

The rearrangement uses TRBV27 and TRBJ1-1, with 7 bases identical to TRBD1. CDR1 and CDR2 (germline): MNHEY, SMNVEV (reference sequence). The CDR3 is 14 amino acids. V lost 5 bases to trimming and J lost 4 bases; unmatched junction nucleotides: 7. CDR3 nucleotides: TGTGCCAGCAGTACGCAGGGGGTCGGCACTGAAGCTTTCTTT. The encoded protein is CASSTQGVGTEAFF.

In its sample, this clone ranks as medium-sized. The chain links TRBV27 to TRBJ1-1; no clear D. Germline V gives CDR1 MNHEY, CDR2 SMNVEV (reference sequence). This CDR3 is 14 amino acids long. Trimming pared 4 bases from V and 4 bases from J, leaving 13 bases between. CDR3 in DNA: TGTGCCAGCAGTTCCGGACTGTCGATCACTGAAGCTTTCTTT. It encodes CASSSGLSITEAFF.

This chain connects TRBV29-1 to TRBJ1-4; D is unresolved. The ends were cut back, 4 bases at V and 7 bases at J, with 7 bases in the middle. CDR1 and CDR2 (germline): SQVTM, ANQGSEA. The CDR3 length is 11 residues. The CDR3 coding sequence is TGCAGCGTTGGTCTGAGTGAAAAACTGTTTTTT. Encoded protein: CSVGLSEKLFF.